The 8 T cell receptor beta chains below were found in one sample sequenced in a study of shared clonotypes between healthy human individuals. CD8 cells regarded as naive lacked CD45RO, were positively chosen for CCR7, and omitted terminally differentiated effector memory CD45RA+ cells. Generated by immunoSEQ multiplex PCR, the TCRdb table keeps only in-frame clones and is missing some. The table includes 750,000 to 1,000,000 clones, 80% to 95% detected once. Sequences were obtained from naive CD8+ T cells sorted from blood. The receptor source for this set is a man younger than 45 in good health.

The chain uses TRBV19 and TRBJ2-7; D is unclear. V was trimmed by 5 bases and J by 2 bases, leaving 10 bases between them. CDR3 length equals 13 residues. Germline assignment: CDR1 LNHDA and CDR2 SQIVND (reference sequence). The CDR3 region is CASSLGVTYEQYF. The CDR3 nucleotides are TGTGCCAGTAGTCTTGGGGTAACCTACGAGCAGTACTTC.

The chain's CDR3 is CASSLRFAGELFF. The DNA of the CDR3 is TGTGCCAGCAGTTTAAGGTTCGCCGGGGAGCTGTTTTTT. The rearrangement uses TRBV27 and TRBJ2-2, with D unclear. This CDR3 has 13 amino acids. In germline, CDR1 is MNHEY, CDR2 SMNVEV (reference sequence). The germline V and J ends were trimmed by 2 bases and 6 bases, with 7 bases remaining between them.

The rearrangement links TRBV15 to TRBJ1-5; the D is unclear. Per the germline V gene, CDR1 is LNHNV and CDR2 is YYDKDF (reference sequence). The V end was cut by 0 bases, the J end by 0 bases, with 6 bases between. This CDR3 spans 15 amino acids. CDR3 nucleotide sequence: TGTGCCACCAGCAGAGATATAACTAGCAATCAGCCCCAGCATTTT. This encodes CATSRDITSNQPQHF. Supplemented by reference TRBV15 and TRBJ1-5, the full variable domain reads DAMVIQNPRYQVTQFGKPVTLSCSQTLNHNVMYWYQQKSSQAPKLLFHYYDKDFNNEADTPDNFQSRRPNTSFCFLDIRSPGLGDTAMYLCATSRDITSNQPQHFGDGTRLSIL.

This chain links TRBV7-9 with TRBJ2-4; D unclear. This CDR3 has 14 amino acids. Germline assignment: CDR1 SEHNR and CDR2 FQNEAQ (reference sequence). The V and J ends lost 2 bases and 9 bases respectively, with 14 bases between them. The CDR3 DNA reads as TGTGCCAGCAGCTTATTGGAGCCCCCCCGCATTCAGTACTTC. Translating it yields CASSLLEPPRIQYF.

Turning to this clone: Additional DNA sequences in this sample encode the identical CDR3. V is TRBV6-1 and J is TRBJ2-7, with D perhaps TRBD1 or TRBD2 (5 bases each). This CDR3 has 14 residues. V lost 1 base, J lost 2 bases, and 9 bases lay in between. Germline CDR1 and CDR2: MNHNS and SASEGT. CDR3 amino acids: CASSEGQGAYEQYF. The CDR3 DNA reads as TGTGCCAGCAGTGAAGGGCAGGGAGCCTACGAGCAGTACTTC.

This chain connects TRBV15 to TRBJ2-7; 7 nucleotides agree with TRBD2. With V trimmed by 0 bases and J by 1 base, 0 bases remained unmatched. The CDR3 spans 14 residues. Germline values: CDR1 LNHNV, CDR2 YYDKDF (reference sequence). This chain's CDR3 is CATSREGGSYEQYF. The CDR3 DNA sequence: TGTGCCACCAGCAGAGAGGGGGGGTCCTACGAGCAGTACTTC.

V usage is TRBV4-3 and J usage is TRBJ2-7, with TRBD1 matching 7 bases. CDR3 length: 14 amino acids. Germline trimming cut 0 bases from V and 3 bases from J; bases unmatched to any gene: 2. Germline V lookup: CDR1 LGHNA, CDR2 YSLEER. The CDR3 loop is CASSQENRGYEQYF. CDR3 in DNA: TGCGCCAGCAGCCAAGAAAACAGGGGCTACGAGCAGTACTTC.

The chain carries TRBV7-2 and TRBJ1-5; D uncertain. This CDR3 contains 15 residues. Germline assignment: CDR1 SGHTA and CDR2 FQGNSA. V lost 5 bases and J 2 bases, leaving 13 bases between the germline ends. The CDR3 loop is CASSRVSGGNQPQHF. CDR3 nucleotide sequence: TGTGCCAGCAGCCGCGTTAGCGGGGGCAATCAGCCCCAGCATTTT.